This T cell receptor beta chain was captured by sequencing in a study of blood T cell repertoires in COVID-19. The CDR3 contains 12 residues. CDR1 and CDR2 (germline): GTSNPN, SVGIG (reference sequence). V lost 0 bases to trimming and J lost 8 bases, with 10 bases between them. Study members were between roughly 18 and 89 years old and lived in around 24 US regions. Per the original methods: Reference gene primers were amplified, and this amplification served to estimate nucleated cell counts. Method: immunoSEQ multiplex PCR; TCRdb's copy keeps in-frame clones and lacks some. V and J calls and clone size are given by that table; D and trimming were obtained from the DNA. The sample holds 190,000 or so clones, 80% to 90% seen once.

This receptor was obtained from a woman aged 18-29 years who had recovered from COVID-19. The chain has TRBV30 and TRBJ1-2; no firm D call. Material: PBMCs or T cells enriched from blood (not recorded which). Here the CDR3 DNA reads TGTGCCTGGAGTGTCGGGAGAACAGGCTACACCTTC. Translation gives CAWSVGRTGYTF. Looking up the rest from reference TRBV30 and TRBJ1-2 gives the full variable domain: SQTIHQWPATLVQPVGSPLSLECTVEGTSNPNLYWYRQAAGRGLQLLFYSVGIGQISSEVPQNLSASRPQDRQFILSSKKLLLSDSGFYLCAWSVGRTGYTFGSGTRLTVV.